A selection of T cell receptor beta chains follows, all from one sample in a study of PD-1 blockade in classical Hodgkin lymphoma. The repertoire was sequenced with immunoSEQ multiplex PCR; TCRdb's copy has only in-frame clones and lacks some. Of about 97,000 clones detected, 85% to 90% appear once; the ten largest clones hold about 7.1%. Material: peripheral blood mononuclear cells (PBMCs), obtained before the second cycle of nivolumab. The source is a human donor with classical Hodgkin lymphoma. Each CDR3 is given with its conserved first and last residue. D genes are given only for firm matches. For some rows the clone size is stated as once, few or many, or as a class when expanded; others skip it.

TRBD1	TRBV27	-	TRBJ1-6	TGTGCCAGCAGTTTATTCCAGCCAGGGGGCTATAATTCACCCCTCCACTTT	CASSLFQPGGYNSPLHF
-	TRBV4-1	once	TRBJ2-5	TGCGCCAGCAGCCAAGCCGTGTATGGGGAGACCCAGTACTTC	CASSQAVYGETQYF
-	TRBV23-1	-	TRBJ2-1	TGCGCCAGCAGAGGTAGGGGGAGTAATGAGCAGTTCTTC	CASRGRGSNEQFF
-	TRBV19	-	TRBJ2-7	TGTGCCAGTAGTATGGTTCAGGGTGGAGACTACGAGCAGTACTTC	CASSMVQGGDYEQYF
-	TRBV6-6	-	TRBJ1-1	TGTGCCAGCAGTTCGATGAACACTGAAGCTTTCTTT	CASSSMNTEAFF
-	TRBV19	-	TRBJ2-1	TGTGCCAGTAGTCTGACGACCGCCGGGTCCTACAATGAGCAGTTCTTC	CASSLTTAGSYNEQFF
-	TRBV20-1	once	TRBJ1-6	TGCAGTGTAAGACGGGGACTCCACTTT	CSVRRGLHF
-	TRBV2	once	TRBJ2-1	TGTGCCAGCGGGTGGAGTGAGCAGTTCTTC	CASGWSEQFF
-	TRBV7-8	few	TRBJ1-3	TGTGCCAGCAGCTTAGGGCCAGTGAGCTCTGGAAACACCATATATTTT	CASSLGPVSSGNTIYF
TRBD2	TRBV11-2	-	TRBJ2-3	TGTGCCAGCAGCTTATGGAGTGTCCTAGCGGACATAGATACGCAGTATTTT	CASSLWSVLADIDTQYF
TRBD1	TRBV5-6	-	TRBJ2-5	TGTGCCAGCAGCTTCCGGGACAGGGTCGGAGAGACCCAGTACTTC	CASSFRDRVGETQYF
TRBD2	TRBV7-9	-	TRBJ2-7	TGTGCCAGCAGCTTAGACGGGGCTAGCGGGGGCCTAAGCTCCTACGAGCAGTACTTC	CASSLDGASGGLSSYEQYF
-	TRBV2	-	TRBJ2-2	TGTGCCAGCAGGGGCAGGGATACCGGGGAGCTGTTTTTT	CASRGRDTGELFF
-	TRBV15	once	TRBJ2-7	TGTGCCACCAGCAGGGATAAGGGACCCTACGAGCAGTACTTC	CATSRDKGPYEQYF
-	TRBV2	-	TRBJ1-4	TGTGCCAGCAGTGGGATCTGGGCAGTCCGCACATCAACCAATGAAAAACTGTTTTTT	CASSGIWAVRTSTNEKLFF
-	TRBV5-6	-	TRBJ2-1	TGTGCCAGCAGCGGGGGGACAAGTACCTACAATGAGCAGTTCTTC	CASSGGTSTYNEQFF
-	TRBV4-2	few	TRBJ2-2	TGTGCCAGCAGCCAAGCGTTCCCGGTCGCCGGGGAGCTGTTTTTT	CASSQAFPVAGELFF
TRBD1	TRBV19	-	TRBJ1-1	TGTGCCAGTAGTATGGGACAGGGCTTTGGCACTGAAGCTTTCTTT	CASSMGQGFGTEAFF
TRBD1	TRBV6-5	-	TRBJ2-1	TGTGCCAGCAGCCGAGGACAGGTCAATGAGCAGTTCTTC	CASSRGQVNEQFF
-	TRBV28	-	TRBJ1-6	TGTGCCAGCAGCTACAGGGCAAATTCACCCCTCCACTTT	CASSYRANSPLHF
-	TRBV5-4	once	TRBJ2-3	TGTGCCAGCAGCTTGGGGCCGGGGTGGGATACGCAGTATTTT	CASSLGPGWDTQYF
-	TRBV13	-	TRBJ2-5	TGTGCCAGCAGCTTATCAGGCGAGGGTGGTGAGACCCAGTACTTC	CASSLSGEGGETQYF
TRBD2	TRBV19	-	TRBJ2-3	TGTGCCAGTAGTATAGGTTCAGCGGGGAGGAGCACAGATACGCAGTATTTT	CASSIGSAGRSTDTQYF
TRBD1	TRBV18	-	TRBJ1-1	TGTGCCAGCTCACCACTAGCCCGGACAGGGTTTATATGGGACACTGAAGCTTTCTTT	CASSPLARTGFIWDTEAFF
-	TRBV7-2	-	TRBJ2-2	TGTGCCAGCAGCTTAGATAGGGGGGGAACCGGGGAGCTGTTTTTT	CASSLDRGGTGELFF